Listed below are T cell receptor beta chains from one sample, sequenced in a study of STAT3 mutations in large granular lymphocyte leukemia. Profiled with immunoSEQ multiplex PCR; TCRdb holds only in-frame clones, not every one. Here the sample spans some 9,100 clones, about 92% being singletons. The sample consisted of peripheral blood mononuclear cells. Receptor source: a man in his sixties with T-cell large granular lymphocyte leukemia. Some clones in this sample may be carry-over from other donors' samples. Each CDR3 is given with its conserved first and last residue. D genes are given only for firm matches.

D,J,V,CDR3,DNA
NA,TRBJ1-2,TRBV19,CASSRQLYGYTF,TGTGCCAGTAGTAGGCAACTCTATGGCTACACCTTC
TRBD1,TRBJ1-6,TRBV5-6,CASSSRDRVASPLHF,TGTGCCAGCAGCTCCCGGGACAGGGTAGCCTCACCCCTCCACTTT
NA,TRBJ1-1,TRBV7-9,CASSPSNTEAFF,TGTGCCAGCAGCCCTTCGAACACTGAAGCTTTCTTT
NA,TRBJ2-7,TRBV14,CASGRDYEQYF,TGTGCCAGCGGCCGAGACTACGAGCAGTACTTC
NA,TRBJ1-5,TRBV28,CASSLGLMLDWFNQPQHF,TGTGCCAGCAGTTTGGGACTGATGTTAGATTGGTTCAATCAGCCCCAGCATTTT
NA,TRBJ2-7,TRBV5-6,CASSAGFNEQYF,TGTGCCAGCAGCGCGGGGTTTAACGAGCAGTACTTC
NA,TRBJ2-7,TRBV5-1,CASSLVQEPYEQYF,TGCGCCAGCAGCTTGGTCCAGGAACCCTACGAGCAGTACTTC
TRBD1,TRBJ1-2,TRBV23-1,CASSQWGRDRDAGGNGYTF,TGCGCCAGCAGTCAATGGGGTCGGGACAGGGATGCTGGGGGAAATGGCTACACCTTC
NA,TRBJ1-1,TRBV18,CASSPPQGGADTEAFF,TGTGCCAGCTCACCACCACAGGGAGGGGCTGACACTGAAGCTTTCTTT
NA,TRBJ1-5,TRBV6-6,CASSSQGRYQPQHF,TGTGCCAGCAGCTCCCAGGGCAGATATCAGCCCCAGCATTTT